This TCR beta chain was retrieved from a study of T cells in narcolepsy. Broader study findings: Autoreactive HCRT-specific and TRIB2-specific clonotypes were marked in same-patient CSF-versus-blood CD4+ comparisons. Healthy controls reportedly lacked the autoreactive clonotypes serially found in patients' blood.

TCRdb's copy holds only in-frame clones and misses some; the assay was immunoSEQ multiplex PCR. The data show about 34,000 clones, around 86% seen once. The germline gives CDR1 SEHNR, CDR2 FQNEAQ (reference sequence). V gave up 7 bases and J gave up 6 bases, with 12 bases separating them. The CDR3 sequence is 13 residues long. Regarding this clone: As yet, its antigen is unknown.

The chain joins TRBV7-9 to TRBJ2-2; D gene ambiguous. The sample was CD45RA- memory CD4+ T cells from PBMCs. This sequence was found in a human donor with narcolepsy. CDR3 loop: CASTQEVSGELFF. CDR3 DNA sequence: TGTGCCAGCACCCAGGAAGTATCCGGGGAGCTGTTTTTT.